This record concerns one T cell receptor beta chain sequence. The target antigen is unknown. There are 14 residues in the CDR3. CDR1 and CDR2 (germline): SEHNR, FQNEAQ (reference sequence). The V end was cut by 4 bases, the J end by 4 bases, with 13 bases between. Assay: immunoSEQ multiplex PCR; the TCRdb copy retains only in-frame clones and omits some. The sample lists over 110,000 clones, just over 85% occurring once. The sample comes from a study of Ad26.COV2.S vaccination and SARS-CoV-2 variants. The study's findings and limits: It was reported that spike-specific CD8+ and CD4+ T cell responses were substantially broad after vaccination. Assessments of TCR breadth and depth may have underestimated the total T cell responses. People given the vaccine had a wider spike-specific TCR breadth than placebo recipients did.

The specimen comprised peripheral blood, sampled after recovery from COVID-19. The chain couples TRBV7-9 to TRBJ1-2; D is uncertain. The sequence was collected from a human donor who had recovered from COVID-19. The CDR3 DNA follows: TGTGCCAGCAGCTCGCCTAGCAGTGCCTATGGCTACACCTTC. Encoded protein: CASSSPSSAYGYTF.